The 19 T cell receptor beta chains reported below all come from one sample, sequenced in a study of Graves' ophthalmopathy and Graves' hyperthyroidism. RNA transcripts were the source from which TCR beta CDR3 regions were amplified. First-round RT-PCR with HTBI primers preceded a second-round multiplex PCR. A single record per CDR3 protein comes from TCRdb applying MiXCR to the multiplex PCR reads. The table has almost 750,000 distinct CDR3 sequences, around 40% seen once. Sequenced sample: peripheral blood. The receptors shown here come from an adult man with Graves' ophthalmopathy.

This chain connects TRBV29-1 to TRBJ2-6; a weak D match, TRBD1 (5 bases). With 2 bases removed from V and 0 bases from J, the gap between germline ends came to 8 bases. Germline CDR1 is SQVTM and CDR2 is ANQGSEA. CDR3 length equals 15 residues. The CDR3 spells CSVEPGLSGANVLTF. The CDR3 bases are TGCAGCGTTGAACCAGGGCTCTCTGGGGCCAACGTCCTGACTTTC.

This clonotype was seen more than once but under ten times. V usage is TRBV6-2 or TRBV6-3 and J usage is TRBJ1-2; D ambiguous. Germline V gene sequence: CDR1 MNHEY, CDR2 SVGEGT. The V gene lost 0 bases and the J gene lost 5 bases, with 13 bases spanning the gap. The CDR3 extends over 15 amino acids. The DNA of the CDR3 is TGTGCCAGCAGTTACTCGATTTTGGTCCGGTATGGCTACACCTTC. Protein sequence: CASSYSILVRYGYTF.

Concerning this clonotype itself: A junction end diverges from the germline sequence, so it may reflect a read error. The rearrangement links TRBV25-1 to TRBJ2-2; D is possibly TRBD2 (6 bases). The CDR3 has 17 residues. Germline V lookup: CDR1 MGHDK, CDR2 SYGVNS. The CDR3 DNA sequence: TGTGCCAGCAGTGCTAGAGATGGAGGGGCCCACACCGGGAAGCTGTTTTTT. This sequence encodes CASSARDGGAHTGKLFF.

This clonotype showed up just a few times. The J gene is TRBJ2-2, the V gene TRBV5-1, with 8 bases identical to TRBD2. This CDR3 comprises 16 residues. The germline gives CDR1 SGHRS, CDR2 YFSETQ. V shed 0 bases and J 5 bases; nucleotides not matched to a gene: 6. Here the CDR3 reads CASSLVIAGKTGELFF. CDR3 nucleotides: TGCGCCAGCAGCTTGGTAATAGCGGGAAAGACCGGGGAGCTGTTTTTT.

The chain combines TRBV29-1 with TRBJ2-2; a weak D match, TRBD1 (6 bases). Germline values: CDR1 SQVTM, CDR2 ANQGSEA. Trimming took off 7 bases at V and 1 base at J, with 13 bases between the two ends. This CDR3 has 14 residues. The CDR3 sequence is CSAGMTGNTGELFF. As DNA, the CDR3 is TGCAGCGCCGGGATGACAGGGAACACCGGGGAGCTGTTTTTT.

The chain couples TRBV7-9 to TRBJ2-2; a weak D match, TRBD2 (6 bases). V was pared by 1 base and J by 2 bases, with 11 bases between. Germline-derived CDR1 and CDR2 are SEHNR and FQNEAQ (reference sequence). The CDR3 has 16 residues. As DNA, the CDR3 is TGTGCCAGCAGCTTAGAACTAGCAGACAACACCGGGGAGCTGTTTTTT. It translates to CASSLELADNTGELFF.

The V and J genes are TRBV25-1 and TRBJ2-2, with D perhaps matching TRBD1 (6 bases). The V gene's germline CDR1 is MGHDK and CDR2 SYGVNS. The CDR3 spans 16 residues. V dropped 5 bases and J dropped 2 bases, with 15 bases sitting between them. The CDR3 bases are TGTGCCAGCAGTCTAAGGACAGTTCCTAACACCGGGGAGCTGTTTTTT. It is translated as CASSLRTVPNTGELFF.

The chain recombines TRBV20-1 with TRBJ1-1; TRBD1 is a possible D gene (5 bases). V dropped 5 bases and J dropped 0 bases, with 13 bases sitting between them. This CDR3 is 14 amino acids long. Germline lookup yields CDR1 DFQATT and CDR2 SNEGSKA (reference sequence). The CDR3 DNA sequence: TGCAGTGCTTTACCAGGGAGCATGAACACTGAAGCTTTCTTT. It specifies CSALPGSMNTEAFF.

The V gene is TRBV24-1, the J gene TRBJ1-5, with 10 positions matching TRBD1. CDR3 size: 14 residues. The V gene's germline CDR1 is KGHDR and CDR2 SFDVKD. The J segment lost 5 bases and the V segment lost 10 bases, leaving 7 bases of the junction unmatched. CDR3 coding DNA: TGTGCCACGTGGACAGGGACAGGGGATCAGCCCCAGCATTTT. Amino acids: CATWTGTGDQPQHF.

Note on this clonotype: A read error may produce the germline difference seen at one junction end. CDR3 region: CASGWGLPGANVLTF. As DNA, the CDR3 is TGCGCCAGCGGTTGGGGACTCCCTGGGGCCAACGTCCTGACTTTC. This chain connects TRBV7-3 to TRBJ2-6, with a possible D match to TRBD2 (6 bases). CDR3 length: 15 residues. Germline values: CDR1 SGHTA, CDR2 FQGTGA.

This clonotype showed up just once. At one of its ends the junction is not consistent with the germline gene, which may arise from a read error. This chain links TRBV10-3 with TRBJ2-2, with TRBD1 as a possible D gene (5 bases). Germline CDR1 is ENHRY and CDR2 is SYGVKD. This CDR3 spans 14 amino acids. The CDR3 DNA sequence: TGTGTCATCAGTGTACAGGATAACACCGGGGAGCTGTTTTTT. Translation gives CVISVQDNTGELFF.

This sequence joins TRBV25-1 and TRBJ2-2; 8 bases fit TRBD1. The length of the CDR3 is 15 residues. CDR1 is MGHDK and CDR2 is SYGVNS in the germline V gene. Trimming removed 6 bases from V and 6 bases from J; junction bases left unmatched: 9. DNA for the CDR3: TGTGCCAGCAGCCCCCTTCCAGGGGGCCCCGGGGAGCTGTTTTTT. This codes for CASSPLPGGPGELFF.

This chain connects TRBV7-9 to TRBJ2-2, with 9 bases fitting TRBD2. J gave up 7 bases and V 3 bases, and 3 bases lay outside the gene matches. The CDR3 is made up of 14 amino acids. The V gene's germline CDR1 is SEHNR and CDR2 FQNEAQ (reference sequence). DNA of the CDR3: TGTGCCAGCAGCTTTAGCGGGAGCATCGGGGAGCTGTTTTTT. Protein sequence: CASSFSGSIGELFF.

The table lists this clonotype with a few counts. The chain couples TRBV11-2 to TRBJ2-7, with 7 bases aligning to TRBD2. Germline lookup yields CDR1 SGHAT and CDR2 FQNNGV. V was pared by 6 bases and J by 2 bases, with 7 bases of the junction left unmatched. The CDR3 is 14 residues long. This CDR3 reads CASRRTSVTYEQYF. The CDR3 DNA reads TGTGCCAGCAGGCGTACTAGCGTAACCTACGAGCAGTACTTC.

There are many counts of this clonotype. The J gene is TRBJ2-7, the V gene TRBV24-1, with 10 bases lining up with TRBD2. This CDR3 has 15 residues. In germline, CDR1 is KGHDR, CDR2 SFDVKD. With 3 bases clipped from V and 2 bases from J, the junction kept 3 bases outside the gene matches. CDR3 residues: CATSDRTSGTYEQYF. The CDR3 DNA reads as TGTGCCACCAGTGATAGGACTAGCGGTACCTACGAGCAGTACTTC.

This chain connects TRBV15 to TRBJ2-7, with 11 bases aligning to TRBD2. The V segment lost 1 base and the J segment 2 bases; nucleotides outside the gene matches: 22. The CDR3 covers 22 residues. Looked up from germline, CDR1 is LNHNV and CDR2 is YYDKDF (reference sequence). DNA for the CDR3: TGTGCCACCAGCAGAGGGGCATGGGAGGGGCGACTAGCGGGACCCTTGACCTACGAGCAGTACTTC. It encodes CATSRGAWEGRLAGPLTYEQYF.

This chain links TRBV7-9 with TRBJ1-2; TRBD1 aligns across 9 bases. The CDR3 contains 15 residues. Per the germline V gene, CDR1 is SEHNR and CDR2 is FQNEAQ (reference sequence). V shed 1 base and J 8 bases; nucleotides not matched to a gene: 8. CDR3: CASSLVGQGRIGYTF. In DNA form, the CDR3 reads TGTGCCAGCAGCTTAGTTGGACAGGGGAGGATAGGCTACACCTTC.

The gene calls are TRBV10-1 and TRBJ1-6; D call uncertain. The germline V gene encodes CDR1 WNHNN and CDR2 SYGVQD (reference sequence). V lost 6 bases, J lost 9 bases, and 18 bases lay in between. CDR3 length: 15 residues. In DNA form, the CDR3 reads TGCGCCAGCAGCCAAGCGGTCGGTATAGTTTCACCCCTCCACTTT. As protein: CASSQAVGIVSPLHF.

This clonotype was seen repeatedly, ten times or more. The chain carries TRBV2 and TRBJ2-2; tentative D call: TRBD1 (5 bases). This CDR3 region has 15 residues. In germline, CDR1 is SNHLY, CDR2 FYNNEI. Trimming pared 7 bases from V and 0 bases from J, leaving 12 bases between. CDR3 protein: CASTADRPNTGELFF. The CDR3 nucleotides read TGTGCCAGCACCGCAGACAGACCGAACACCGGGGAGCTGTTTTTT.